What follows are 27 T cell receptor beta chains derived from one specimen sequenced in a study of blood T cells in healthy people across ages. Sample-barcoded 5' priming and a J-beta primer mix drove a second PCR of about 6 to 12 cycles. MiXCR was run by TCRdb on the 5' RACE reads, yielding one entry per CDR3 protein. Of around 800,000 distinct CDR3 sequences listed, roughly 24% are singletons. This sample was shared with a second study, whose subject was T cells of mothers and their children.

Sequencing was carried out using blood. Every receptor here comes from a boy aged 5-17 years in good health.

This clonotype showed up just a few times. The chain's CDR3 is CASSLEGQNSPLHF. The CDR3 nucleotides read TGTGCCAGCAGCTTAGAGGGCCAGAATTCACCCCTCCACTTT. This chain links TRBV7-9 with TRBJ1-6; D remains unclear. The CDR3 covers 14 residues. Trimming took 1 base from V and 7 from J, leaving 8 bases between them. CDR1 SEHNR and CDR2 FQNEAQ come from the germline V gene (reference sequence).

The chain uses TRBV28 and TRBJ2-5; 10 bases map to TRBD1. J lost 1 base, V lost 6 bases, and 5 bases had no gene match. The V gene's germline CDR1 is MDHEN and CDR2 SYDVKM. The CDR3 has 15 residues. The CDR3 DNA reads TGTGCCAGCAGCGACAGGGGGCTAGGCCAAGAGACCCAGTACTTC. The encoded protein is CASSDRGLGQETQYF.

In its sample, this clonotype was seen a few times. This chain links TRBV12-3 or TRBV12-4 with TRBJ1-5; D remains unclear. The CDR3 covers 12 residues. The V and J ends lost 9 bases and 6 bases respectively, with 12 bases between them. DNA for the CDR3: TGTGCCAGTGCTACTAGGGTTCAGCCCCAGCATTTT. This encodes CASATRVQPQHF.

This chain joins TRBV7-2 and TRBJ2-7; D possibly matches TRBD1 or TRBD2 (7 bases each). This CDR3 has 16 residues. V lost 5 bases and J 0 bases, leaving 17 bases between the germline ends. The germline V gene has CDR1 SGHTA and CDR2 FQGNSA. The CDR3 is CASSQGGRPLSYEQYF. The CDR3 DNA sequence: TGTGCCAGCAGCCAGGGGGGGCGCCCCCTCTCCTACGAGCAGTACTTC. Combining the CDR3 with reference TRBV7-2 and TRBJ2-7 gives the whole variable domain GAGVSQSPSNKVTEKGKDVELRCDPISGHTALYWYRQSLGQGLEFLIYFQGNSAPDKSGLPSDRFSAERTGGSVSTLTIQRTQQEDSAVYLCASSQGGRPLSYEQYFGPGTRLTVT.

This sequence joins TRBV7-9 and TRBJ2-7; 9 positions agree with TRBD2. From germline, CDR1 is SEHNR and CDR2 FQNEAQ (reference sequence). The CDR3 spans 13 residues. V shed 3 bases and J 11 bases; nucleotides not matched to a gene: 8. CDR3 bases: TGTGCCAGCAGCTTGCGGGAGGGGGAGTCCGAGTACTTC. It translates to CASSLREGESEYF.

The chain combines TRBV24-1 with TRBJ2-1; TRBD2 agrees at 15 bases. CDR1 KGHDR and CDR2 SFDVKD come from the germline V gene. The CDR3 has 15 residues. The ends lost 3 bases at V and 8 bases at J; junction bases unmatched: 1. In DNA form, the CDR3 reads TGTGCCACCAGTGATGGGACTAGCGGGGGGCATGAGCAGTTCTTC. Translation: CATSDGTSGGHEQFF.

This clonotype appeared many times. V gene TRBV5-1 combines with J gene TRBJ2-5; unclear D gene. Trimming took 0 bases from V and 7 from J, leaving 7 bases between them. This CDR3 region has 12 residues. Germline loops: CDR1 SGHRS, CDR2 YFSETQ. The CDR3 coding sequence is TGCGCCAGCAGCTTGGAATATGGGACCCAGTACTTC. Translated: CASSLEYGTQYF.

A few counts support this clonotype. V and J are TRBV3-1 and TRBJ2-5; 9 bases are a match to TRBD2. CDR1 is LGHDT, CDR2 YNNKEL, per germline (reference sequence). This CDR3 has 18 amino acids. The J segment lost 3 bases and the V segment lost 4 bases, leaving 15 bases of the junction unmatched. CDR3 coding DNA: TGTGCCAGCAGCCGCCCCCCACGGCCTAGCGGGGTAGAAGAGACCCAGTACTTC. Encoded protein: CASSRPPRPSGVEETQYF.

The genes are TRBV5-1 and TRBJ2-3; 16 nucleotides agree with TRBD2. CDR3 length equals 16 residues. The V gene end was trimmed by 4 bases and the J gene end by 5 bases; junction bases not matched to a gene: 4. CDR1 and CDR2 from the germline V gene are SGHRS and YFSETQ. CDR3 sequence: CASSGTSGGAGDTQYF. CDR3 DNA: TGCGCCAGCAGCGGGACTAGCGGGGGGGCCGGAGATACGCAGTATTTT. The whole variable domain, filled in from reference TRBV5-1 and TRBJ2-3, reads KAGVTQTPRYLIKTRGQQVTLSCSPISGHRSVSWYQQTPGQGLQFLFEYFSETQRNKGNFPGRFSGRQFSNSRSEMNVSTLELGDSALYLCASSGTSGGAGDTQYFGPGTRLTVL.

This chain joins TRBV10-3 and TRBJ2-7, with 7 positions matching TRBD2. The germline CDR1 and CDR2 sequences are ENHRY and SYGVKD. This CDR3 is 14 amino acids long. V lost 4 bases, J lost 7 bases, and 10 bases stayed unmatched. DNA of the CDR3: TGTGCCATCAGTGGGTGGGAGGGCTCTCGAGAGCAGTACTTC. Translated, it gives CAISGWEGSREQYF.

The table lists this clonotype with a few counts. This sequence joins TRBV28 and TRBJ1-5; perhaps TRBD1 as D (5 bases). V was shortened by 4 bases and J by 1 base, with 17 bases between the two germline ends. The germline V gene has CDR1 MDHEN and CDR2 SYDVKM. CDR3 length equals 17 residues. In DNA form, the CDR3 reads TGTGCCAGCAGTTCCCCCTTGAGGGGCTGGAGCAATCAGCCCCAGCATTTT. Translation gives CASSSPLRGWSNQPQHF.

The table lists this clonotype with a count of one. J is TRBJ1-1 and V is TRBV12-3 or TRBV12-4; TRBD1 matches 7 bases. Trimming took 3 bases from V and 5 from J; bases not matched to a gene: 12. The CDR3 sequence is 16 residues long. CDR3 sequence (DNA): TGTGCCAGCAGTTTTGGTCCAGGGGGAAGTAATACTGAAGCTTTCTTT. Translated, it gives CASSFGPGGSNTEAFF.

V gene TRBV15 combines with J gene TRBJ2-7; D is perhaps TRBD1 (5 bases). Germline CDR1 reads LNHNV; CDR2 reads YYDKDF (reference sequence). Between the trimmed V and J ends, which lost 3 bases and 1 base, there was a span of 7 bases. The CDR3 spans 13 residues. The CDR3 region has the DNA TGTGCCACCAGCAGGGACACTTCCTACGAGCAGTACTTC. Translating gives CATSRDTSYEQYF.

This clonotype occurred a few times. The J gene is TRBJ2-6, the V gene TRBV27, with no clear D. The CDR3 sequence is 16 residues long. The germline CDR1 and CDR2 sequences are MNHEY and SMNVEV (reference sequence). The V gene lost 4 bases and the J gene lost 0 bases, with 10 bases spanning the gap. This CDR3 is CASSSLEFSGANVLTF. The DNA for the CDR3 is TGTGCCAGCAGTTCCCTCGAGTTCTCTGGGGCCAACGTCCTGACTTTC.

This clonotype was observed a handful of times. The V call is TRBV20-1, the J call TRBJ2-7, with 8 bases that match TRBD1. Trimming removed 0 bases from V and 1 base from J; junction bases left unmatched: 2. The CDR3 contains 14 residues. CDR1 is DFQATT, CDR2 SNEGSKA, per germline (reference sequence). The CDR3 DNA reads as TGCAGTGCTAGAGACAGGGGGCAATCCTACGAGCAGTACTTC. This codes for CSARDRGQSYEQYF.

This rearrangement joins TRBV7-2 to TRBJ2-1, with D uncertain. This CDR3 is built from 11 residues. The V and J ends lost 3 bases and 12 bases respectively, with 9 bases between them. In germline, CDR1 is SGHTA, CDR2 FQGNSA. The CDR3 here is CASSFGRLQFF. The CDR3 DNA reads TGTGCCAGCAGCTTCGGGCGGTTGCAGTTCTTC.

The V gene is TRBV6-1, the J gene TRBJ1-4, with D perhaps TRBD1 (5 bases). This CDR3 is 15 amino acids long. Trimming shortened V by 7 bases and J by 1 base, and 13 bases separated the two germline ends. Germline V gives CDR1 MNHNS, CDR2 SASEGT. The CDR3 protein is CASNFITGTNEKLFF. Here the CDR3 DNA reads TGTGCCAGCAATTTTATTACAGGAACTAATGAAAAACTGTTTTTT.

The chain uses TRBV4-2 and TRBJ2-7; perhaps TRBD2 as D (7 bases). Germline assignment: CDR1 LGHNA and CDR2 YNFKEQ. V was shortened by 0 bases and J by 3 bases, with 12 bases between the two germline ends. The CDR3 extends over 15 amino acids. As DNA, the CDR3 is TGTGCCAGCAGCCAAGAGTCAGGGGAGGGCTACGAGCAGTACTTC. It codes for CASSQESGEGYEQYF.

This clonotype has a handful of counts. The gene calls are TRBV12-3 or TRBV12-4 and TRBJ2-5, with a possible D match to TRBD1 (5 bases). Trimming stripped 6 bases from V and 0 bases from J, with 14 bases between. The CDR3 is made up of 15 amino acids. The CDR3 sequence is CASRRSTVHQETQYF. In DNA, the CDR3 is TGTGCCAGCAGGAGATCGACAGTCCACCAAGAGACCCAGTACTTC.

This rearrangement joins TRBV20-1 to TRBJ1-2, with D possibly matching TRBD1 (6 bases). Germline V gene data show CDR1 as DFQATT and CDR2 as SNEGSKA (reference sequence). Trimming shortened V by 5 bases and J by 8 bases, and 18 bases separated the two germline ends. This CDR3 has 13 amino acids. CDR3 region: CSARRGTMQGYTF. The CDR3 DNA reads TGCAGTGCTCGACGCGGGACAATGCAAGGCTACACCTTC.

V gene TRBV3-1 combines with J gene TRBJ2-7; D is unclear. Trimming stripped 6 bases from V and 1 base from J, with 10 bases between. The length of the CDR3 is 13 residues. CDR1 LGHDT and CDR2 YNNKEL come from the germline V gene (reference sequence). The CDR3 here is CASRPTDSYEQYF. In DNA, the CDR3 is TGTGCCAGCAGGCCCACTGATTCCTACGAGCAGTACTTC.

The chain uses TRBV12-3 or TRBV12-4 and TRBJ2-7; 8 bases line up with TRBD1. CDR3 length: 15 residues. Trimming cost V 3 bases and J 7 bases; bases outside gene matches: 11. DNA for the CDR3: TGTGCCAGCAGTTTCGTCTCAGGGGGCGCGGGGGAGCAGTACTTC. This translates into CASSFVSGGAGEQYF.

The chain employs TRBV3-1 and TRBJ2-1; D may correspond to TRBD1 or TRBD2 (6 bases each). Germline V CDR1 and CDR2: LGHDT, YNNKEL (reference sequence). This CDR3 is built from 16 residues. V was shortened by 4 bases and J by 0 bases, with 13 bases between the two germline ends. The CDR3 DNA is TGTGCCAGCAGCCGCGGGACAACCGGCTCCTACAATGAGCAGTTCTTC. This translates into CASSRGTTGSYNEQFF.

The V call is TRBV2, the J call TRBJ2-4; the D gene is possibly TRBD2 (6 bases). The CDR3 spans 16 residues. The germline V gene encodes CDR1 SNHLY and CDR2 FYNNEI. V lost 10 bases and J 1 base, leaving 20 bases between the germline ends. The CDR3 DNA reads as TGTGCCACCCTAAGCTCGGGGGAGAAGGCCAAAAACATTCAGTACTTC. It translates to CATLSSGEKAKNIQYF. The variable domain in full, completed from reference TRBV2 and TRBJ2-4, reads EPEVTQTPSHQVTQMGQEVILRCVPISNHLYFYWYRQILGQKVEFLVSFYNNEISEKSEIFDDQFSVERPDGSNFTLKIRSTKLEDSAMYFCATLSSGEKAKNIQYFGAGTRLSVL.

Comment on this clonotype: One end of the junction fails to match germline, which may point to a read error. The gene calls are TRBV9 and TRBJ1-5, with no clear D. CDR3 length equals 15 residues. Germline V gene data show CDR1 as SGDLS and CDR2 as YYNGEE. This CDR3 is CASRGRLYSDQPQHF. The CDR3 nucleotides read TGTGCCAGCAGGGGCCGGTTGTATAGCGATCAGCCCCAGCATTTT.

There are a few counts of this clonotype. This sequence joins TRBV2 and TRBJ1-4; unclear D gene. The germline gives CDR1 SNHLY, CDR2 FYNNEI. Trimming removed 6 bases at V and 7 bases at J, with 15 bases between. The CDR3 covers 14 residues. The CDR3 sequence: CASRGRGFGEKLFF. As DNA, the CDR3 is TGTGCCAGCAGAGGACGAGGGTTTGGTGAAAAACTGTTTTTT.

This clonotype was picked up a small number of times. The chain couples TRBV20-1 to TRBJ1-6; a weak D match, TRBD1 (6 bases). With 3 bases removed from V and 6 bases from J, the gap between germline ends came to 21 bases. This CDR3 spans 17 amino acids. CDR1 is DFQATT and CDR2 is SNEGSKA in the germline V gene (reference sequence). The DNA for the CDR3 is TGCAGTGCTAGCACCCTACAGGGATCGGGCGCTAATTCACCCCTCCACTTT. Amino acids: CSASTLQGSGANSPLHF.